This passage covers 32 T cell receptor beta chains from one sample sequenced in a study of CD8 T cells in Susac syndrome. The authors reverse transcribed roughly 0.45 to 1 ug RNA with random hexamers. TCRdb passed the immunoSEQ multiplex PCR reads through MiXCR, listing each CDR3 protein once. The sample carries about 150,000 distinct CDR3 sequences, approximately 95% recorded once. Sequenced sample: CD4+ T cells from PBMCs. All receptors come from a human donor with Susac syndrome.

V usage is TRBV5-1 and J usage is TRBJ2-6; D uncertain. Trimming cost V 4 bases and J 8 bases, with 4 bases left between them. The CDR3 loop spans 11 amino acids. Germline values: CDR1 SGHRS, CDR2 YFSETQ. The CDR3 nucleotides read TGCGCCAGCAGCCTATCCAACGTCCTGACTTTC. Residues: CASSLSNVLTF.

CDR3 amino acids: CASSVASTVSNYGYTF. CDR3 sequence (DNA): TGTGCCAGCAGCGTAGCCTCGACAGTCTCTAACTATGGCTACACCTTC. V is TRBV9 and J is TRBJ1-2; a possible D gene is TRBD1 (5 bases). In germline, CDR1 is SGDLS, CDR2 YYNGEE. The V gene lost 0 bases and the J gene lost 0 bases, with 12 bases spanning the gap. The CDR3 extends over 16 amino acids.

The CDR3 here is CASSPLNQPQHF. The CDR3 bases are TGTGCCAGCAGTCCTCTGAATCAGCCCCAGCATTTT. This rearrangement joins TRBV7-9 to TRBJ1-5; no reliable D call. Trimming removed 6 bases at V and 4 bases at J, with 7 bases between. This CDR3 spans 12 amino acids. Germline CDR1 SEHNR, CDR2 FQNEAQ (reference sequence).

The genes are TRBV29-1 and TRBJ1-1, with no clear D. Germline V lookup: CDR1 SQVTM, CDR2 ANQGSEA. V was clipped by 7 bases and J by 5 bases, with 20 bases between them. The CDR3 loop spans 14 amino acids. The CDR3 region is CSGSLGSPGTEAFF. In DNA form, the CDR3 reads TGCAGCGGTTCTTTAGGTTCCCCGGGTACTGAAGCTTTCTTT. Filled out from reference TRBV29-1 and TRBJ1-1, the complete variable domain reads SAVISQKPSRDICQRGTSLTIQCQVDSQVTMMFWYRQQPGQSLTLIATANQGSEATYESGFVIDKFPISRPNLTFSTLTVSNMSPEDSSIYLCSGSLGSPGTEAFFGQGTRLTVV.

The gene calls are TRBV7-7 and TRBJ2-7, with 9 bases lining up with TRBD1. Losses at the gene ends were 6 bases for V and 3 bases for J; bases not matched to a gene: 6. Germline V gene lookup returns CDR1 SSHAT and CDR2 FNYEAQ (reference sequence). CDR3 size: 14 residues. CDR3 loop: CASRGGTGRYEQYF. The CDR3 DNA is TGTGCCAGCAGGGGAGGGACAGGGCGCTACGAGCAGTACTTC.

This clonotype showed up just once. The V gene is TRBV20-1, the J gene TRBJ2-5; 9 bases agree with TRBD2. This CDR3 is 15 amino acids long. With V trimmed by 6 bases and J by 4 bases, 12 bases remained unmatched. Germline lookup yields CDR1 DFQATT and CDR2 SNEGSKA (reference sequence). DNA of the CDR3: TGCAGTGCCTCCCGAGGGCCTAGCGGGGTAGAGACCCAGTACTTC. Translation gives CSASRGPSGVETQYF.

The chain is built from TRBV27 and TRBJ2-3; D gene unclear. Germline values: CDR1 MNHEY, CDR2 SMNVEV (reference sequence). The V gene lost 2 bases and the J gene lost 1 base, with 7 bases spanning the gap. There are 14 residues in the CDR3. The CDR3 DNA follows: TGTGCCAGCAGTTTAGTTCCCGGCACAGATACGCAGTATTTT. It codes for CASSLVPGTDTQYF.

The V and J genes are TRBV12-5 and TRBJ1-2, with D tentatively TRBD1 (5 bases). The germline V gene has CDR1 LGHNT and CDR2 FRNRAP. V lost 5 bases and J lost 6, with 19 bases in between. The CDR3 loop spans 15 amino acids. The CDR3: CASGPSGGGMNGYTF. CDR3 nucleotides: TGTGCTAGTGGTCCCTCCGGCGGGGGTATGAATGGCTACACCTTC.

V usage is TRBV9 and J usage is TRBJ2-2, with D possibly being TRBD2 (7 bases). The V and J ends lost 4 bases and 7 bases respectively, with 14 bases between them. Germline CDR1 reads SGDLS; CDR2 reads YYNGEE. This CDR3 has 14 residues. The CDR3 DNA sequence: TGTGCCAGCAGCCCTCGGGGGGCCGGCGGGGAGCTGTTTTTT. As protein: CASSPRGAGGELFF.

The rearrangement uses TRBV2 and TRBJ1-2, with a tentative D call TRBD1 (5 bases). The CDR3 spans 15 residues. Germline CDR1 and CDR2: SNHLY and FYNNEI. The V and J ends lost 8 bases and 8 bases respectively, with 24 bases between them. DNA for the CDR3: TGTGCCAGCCAAATAAGGGCGCTGGGGGTATCGGGCTACACCTTC. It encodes CASQIRALGVSGYTF.

In nucleotides, the CDR3 is TGCAGCGTCAACCTTGCCTACGAGCAGTACTTC. Protein sequence: CSVNLAYEQYF. This chain links TRBV29-1 with TRBJ2-7; D call uncertain. Germline V gene data show CDR1 as SQVTM and CDR2 as ANQGSEA. Trimming shortened V by 6 bases and J by 2 bases, and 8 bases separated the two germline ends. This CDR3 is built from 11 residues.

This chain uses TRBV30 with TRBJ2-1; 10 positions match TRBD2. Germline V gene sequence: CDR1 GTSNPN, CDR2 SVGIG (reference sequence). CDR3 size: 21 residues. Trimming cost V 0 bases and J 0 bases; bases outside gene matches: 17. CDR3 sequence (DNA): TGTGCCTGGAGTGTATCAGCTACTAGCGGGGAATCTACCAGCTCCTACAATGAGCAGTTCTTC. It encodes CAWSVSATSGESTSSYNEQFF.

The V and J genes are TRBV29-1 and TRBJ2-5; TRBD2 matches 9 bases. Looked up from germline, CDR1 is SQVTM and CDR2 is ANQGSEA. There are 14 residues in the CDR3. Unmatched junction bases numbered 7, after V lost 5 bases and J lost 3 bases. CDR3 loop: CSVKRGVAEETQYF. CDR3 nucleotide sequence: TGCAGCGTTAAGCGGGGGGTGGCGGAAGAGACCCAGTACTTC. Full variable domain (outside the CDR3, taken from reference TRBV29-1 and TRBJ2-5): SAVISQKPSRDICQRGTSLTIQCQVDSQVTMMFWYRQQPGQSLTLIATANQGSEATYESGFVIDKFPISRPNLTFSTLTVSNMSPEDSSIYLCSVKRGVAEETQYFGPGTRLLVL.

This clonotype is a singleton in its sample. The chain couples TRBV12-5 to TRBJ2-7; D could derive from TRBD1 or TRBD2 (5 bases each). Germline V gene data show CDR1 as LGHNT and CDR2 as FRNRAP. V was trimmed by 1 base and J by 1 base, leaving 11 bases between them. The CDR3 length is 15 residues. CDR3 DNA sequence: TGTGCTAGTGGTTTGGGGCAGGGAGTATCCTACGAGCAGTACTTC. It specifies CASGLGQGVSYEQYF.

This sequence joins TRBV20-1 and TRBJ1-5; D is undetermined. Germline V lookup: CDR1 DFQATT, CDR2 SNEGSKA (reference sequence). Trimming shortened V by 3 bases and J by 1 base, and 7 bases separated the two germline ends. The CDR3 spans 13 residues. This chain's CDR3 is CSAREGSNQPQHF. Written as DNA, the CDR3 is TGCAGTGCTAGGGAAGGCAGCAATCAGCCCCAGCATTTT.

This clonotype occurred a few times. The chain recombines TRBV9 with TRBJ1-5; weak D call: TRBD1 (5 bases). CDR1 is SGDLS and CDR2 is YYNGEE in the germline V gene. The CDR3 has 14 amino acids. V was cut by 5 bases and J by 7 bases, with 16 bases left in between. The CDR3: CASSQGQGSQPQHF. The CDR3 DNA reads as TGTGCCAGCAGTCAAGGGCAGGGATCGCAGCCCCAGCATTTT.

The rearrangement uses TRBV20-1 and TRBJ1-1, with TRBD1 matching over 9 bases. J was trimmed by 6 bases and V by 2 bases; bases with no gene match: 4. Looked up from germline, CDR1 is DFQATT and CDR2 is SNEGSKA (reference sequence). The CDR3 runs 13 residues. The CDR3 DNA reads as TGCAGTGCTAGACGGGACAGGGTGGCTGAAGCTTTCTTT. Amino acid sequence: CSARRDRVAEAFF.

The DNA for the CDR3 is TGTGCCAGCAGCCCGGATCCTAATTCACCCCTCCACTTT. This gives the protein CASSPDPNSPLHF. This chain links TRBV3-1 with TRBJ1-6; D remains unclear. Trimming pared 4 bases from V and 6 bases from J, leaving 7 bases between. In germline, CDR1 is LGHDT, CDR2 YNNKEL (reference sequence). CDR3 length: 13 residues.

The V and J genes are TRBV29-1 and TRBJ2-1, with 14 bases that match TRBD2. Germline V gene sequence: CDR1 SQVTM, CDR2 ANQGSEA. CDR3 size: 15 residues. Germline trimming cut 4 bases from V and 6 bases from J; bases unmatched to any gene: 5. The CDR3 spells CSVAPGLAGVNEQFF. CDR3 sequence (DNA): TGCAGCGTTGCCCCGGGACTAGCGGGGGTCAATGAGCAGTTCTTC.

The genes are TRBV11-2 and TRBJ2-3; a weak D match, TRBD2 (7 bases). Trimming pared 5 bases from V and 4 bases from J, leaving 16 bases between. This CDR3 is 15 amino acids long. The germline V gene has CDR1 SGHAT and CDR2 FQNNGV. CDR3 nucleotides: TGTGCCAGCAGCCCCGTGGGGGGGCCCGCAGATACGCAGTATTTT. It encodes CASSPVGGPADTQYF.

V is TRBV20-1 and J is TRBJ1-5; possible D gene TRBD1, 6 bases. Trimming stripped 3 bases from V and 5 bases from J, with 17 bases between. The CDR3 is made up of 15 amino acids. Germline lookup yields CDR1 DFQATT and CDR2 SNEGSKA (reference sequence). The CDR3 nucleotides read TGCAGTGCTAGTAGGGAGCAAGGGGGGGATCAGCCCCAGCATTTT. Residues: CSASREQGGDQPQHF.

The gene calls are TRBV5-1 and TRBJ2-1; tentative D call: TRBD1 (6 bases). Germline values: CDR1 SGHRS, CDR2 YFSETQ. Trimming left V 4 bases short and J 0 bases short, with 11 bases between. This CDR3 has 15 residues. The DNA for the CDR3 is TGCGCCAGCAGCCAGGGGACCGGCTCCTACAATGAGCAGTTCTTC. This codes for CASSQGTGSYNEQFF. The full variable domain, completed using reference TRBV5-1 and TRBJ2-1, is KAGVTQTPRYLIKTRGQQVTLSCSPISGHRSVSWYQQTPGQGLQFLFEYFSETQRNKGNFPGRFSGRQFSNSRSEMNVSTLELGDSALYLCASSQGTGSYNEQFFGPGTRLTVL.

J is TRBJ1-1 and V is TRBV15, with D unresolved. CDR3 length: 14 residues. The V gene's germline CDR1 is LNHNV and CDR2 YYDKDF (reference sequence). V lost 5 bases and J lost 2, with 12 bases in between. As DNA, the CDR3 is TGTGCCACCAGCCCCAGACGGGCTAACACTGAAGCTTTCTTT. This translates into CATSPRRANTEAFF.

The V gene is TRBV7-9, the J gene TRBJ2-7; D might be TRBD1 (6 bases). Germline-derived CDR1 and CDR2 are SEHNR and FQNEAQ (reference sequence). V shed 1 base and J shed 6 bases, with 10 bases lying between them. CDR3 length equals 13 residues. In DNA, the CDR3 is TGTGCCAGCAGCTTAGGTGGCAGGGGCGAGCAGTACTTC. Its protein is CASSLGGRGEQYF.

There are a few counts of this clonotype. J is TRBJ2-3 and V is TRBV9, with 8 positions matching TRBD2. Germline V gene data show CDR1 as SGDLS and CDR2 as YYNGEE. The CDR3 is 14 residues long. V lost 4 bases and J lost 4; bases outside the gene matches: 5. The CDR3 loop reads CASSTGLAADTQYF. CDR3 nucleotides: TGTGCCAGCAGCACCGGACTAGCTGCAGATACGCAGTATTTT.

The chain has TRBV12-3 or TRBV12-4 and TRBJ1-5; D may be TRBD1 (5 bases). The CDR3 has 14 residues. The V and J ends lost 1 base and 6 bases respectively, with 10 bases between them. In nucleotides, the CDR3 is TGTGCCAGCAGTTTAGGGCAGGGAGTTCAGCCCCAGCATTTT. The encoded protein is CASSLGQGVQPQHF.

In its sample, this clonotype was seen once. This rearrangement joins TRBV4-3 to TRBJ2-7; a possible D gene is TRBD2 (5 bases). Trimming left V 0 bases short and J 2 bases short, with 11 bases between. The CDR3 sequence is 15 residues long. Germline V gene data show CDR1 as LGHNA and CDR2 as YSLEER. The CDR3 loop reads CASSQEGGGTYEQYF. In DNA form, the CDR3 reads TGCGCCAGCAGCCAAGAGGGTGGAGGCACCTACGAGCAGTACTTC.

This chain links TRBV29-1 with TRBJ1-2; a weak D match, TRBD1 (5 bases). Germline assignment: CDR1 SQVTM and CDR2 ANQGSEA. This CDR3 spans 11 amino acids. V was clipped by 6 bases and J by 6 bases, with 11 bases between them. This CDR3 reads CSVDRGNGYTF. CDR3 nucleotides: TGCAGCGTCGACCGGGGGAATGGCTACACCTTC.

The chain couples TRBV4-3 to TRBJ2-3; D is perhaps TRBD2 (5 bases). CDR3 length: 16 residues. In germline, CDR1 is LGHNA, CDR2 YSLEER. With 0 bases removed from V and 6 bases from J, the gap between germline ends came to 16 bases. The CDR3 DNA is TGCGCCAGCAGCCAAGATAGGACGGGGATAACCGATACGCAGTATTTT. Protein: CASSQDRTGITDTQYF.

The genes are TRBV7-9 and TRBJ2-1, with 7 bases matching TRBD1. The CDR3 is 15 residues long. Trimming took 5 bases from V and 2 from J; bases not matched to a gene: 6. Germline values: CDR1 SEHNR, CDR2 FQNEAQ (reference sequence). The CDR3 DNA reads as TGTGCCAGCAGCGGCCGGGACAGAGCCTACAATGAGCAGTTCTTC. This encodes CASSGRDRAYNEQFF.

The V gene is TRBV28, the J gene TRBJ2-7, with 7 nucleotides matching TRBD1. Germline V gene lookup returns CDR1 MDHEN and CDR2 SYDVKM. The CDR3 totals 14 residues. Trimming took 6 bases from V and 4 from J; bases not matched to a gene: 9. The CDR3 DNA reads TGTGCCAGCAGCCTGCCGGGACAGCGATACGAGCAGTACTTC. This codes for CASSLPGQRYEQYF.

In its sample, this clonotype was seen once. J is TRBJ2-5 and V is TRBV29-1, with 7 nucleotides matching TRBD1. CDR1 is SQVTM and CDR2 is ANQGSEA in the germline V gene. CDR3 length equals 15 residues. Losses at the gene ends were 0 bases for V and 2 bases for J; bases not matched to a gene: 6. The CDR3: CSVEDTGRGQETQYF. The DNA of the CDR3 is TGCAGCGTTGAAGACACTGGCAGGGGGCAAGAGACCCAGTACTTC.